A selection of T cell receptor beta chains follows, all from one sample in a study of CD8 T cells in ankylosing spondylitis. TCRdb re-derived calls from the 5' RACE reads in MiXCR, one entry per CDR3 protein. This table holds approximately 540,000 distinct CDR3 sequences, roughly 13% found once. The sample taken for sequencing was blood, either unsorted or a sorted T cell fraction (not recorded which). The source of these receptors is a male donor with ankylosing spondylitis. Both conserved end residues are part of each CDR3. A D gene is named only where the DNA matches it firmly. The listing skips clone size in some rows; elsewhere it reads once, few, many or a size class.

CDR3 DNA	CDR3 protein	J gene	D gene	V gene	clone size
TGTGCCAGCAGCTCGGGACCGATGAGGCAGCCCCAGCATTTT	CASSSGPMRQPQHF	TRBJ1-5	NA	TRBV5-5	few
TGTGCCAGCAGTCACAGGACTAACTATGGCTACACCTTC	CASSHRTNYGYTF	TRBJ1-2	NA	TRBV12-3/TRBV12-4	NA
TGTGCCACCAGTGGTACGTGGCCGGTGGGCACAGATACGCAGTATTTT	CATSGTWPVGTDTQYF	TRBJ2-3	NA	TRBV24-1	NA
TGTGCCTGGAGTGCTAACGGCGCGCGTGGCTACACCTTC	CAWSANGARGYTF	TRBJ1-2	NA	TRBV30	NA
TGTGCCAGCAGTCCTCTGGGGGAGAGCTATGGCTACACCTTC	CASSPLGESYGYTF	TRBJ1-2	NA	TRBV27	NA
TGCGCCAGCAGTCCTGGACAGGGGGGAGGTCCCCAGCATTTT	CASSPGQGGGPQHF	TRBJ1-5	TRBD1	TRBV5-1	few
TGCAGTGCTAGGCTGTTTAGGGCCACTGGGAAGACCCAGTACTTC	CSARLFRATGKTQYF	TRBJ2-5	NA	TRBV20-1	few
TGTGCCACCAGCAGGGACTTTTCCTACGAGCAGTACTTC	CATSRDFSYEQYF	TRBJ2-7	NA	TRBV15	few
TGTGCCAGCAGCACGGGAGTGTTGGAGACCCAGTACTTC	CASSTGVLETQYF	TRBJ2-5	NA	TRBV7-8	NA
TGTGCCAGCAGCTTAAGGCCCCCGGGGGCAAGCAATGAGCAGTTCTTC	CASSLRPPGASNEQFF	TRBJ2-1	NA	TRBV7-2	few
TGTGCCAGCAGCCTCCGGACTAGCGGGACACACTCCTATACGCAGTATTTT	CASSLRTSGTHSYTQYF	TRBJ2-3	TRBD2	TRBV3-1	few
TGCGCCAGCAGCATTGAAGGCGCAGAGACCCAGTACTTC	CASSIEGAETQYF	TRBJ2-5	NA	TRBV5-1	few
TGTGCCACCCACCCTGCCGGGGGGCGAGGGCCTATGAACACTGAAGCTTTCTTT	CATHPAGGRGPMNTEAFF	TRBJ1-1	NA	TRBV9	NA
TGTGCCAGCACTCCGGCCGGGACTAACACAGATACGCAGTATTTT	CASTPAGTNTDTQYF	TRBJ2-3	TRBD2	TRBV7-9	NA
TGCAGTGTGAGAGGAAGCACAGATACGCAGTATTTT	CSVRGSTDTQYF	TRBJ2-3	NA	TRBV20-1	NA
TGTGCCAGCAGACCGGGACTACCTTCCTACGAGCAGTACTTC	CASRPGLPSYEQYF	TRBJ2-7	TRBD2	TRBV27	NA
TGCAGTGCCCTCCCGCTAGACAGGGGCACTGAAGCTTTCTTT	CSALPLDRGTEAFF	TRBJ1-1	TRBD1	TRBV20-1	few
TGTGCCAGCACCCGGAGCAGCTCCTACAATGAGCAGTTCTTC	CASTRSSSYNEQFF	TRBJ2-1	NA	TRBV12-3/TRBV12-4	NA
TGCGCCAGCAGCCAAGTGGTCGGACAACTTAACTATGGCTACACCTTC	CASSQVVGQLNYGYTF	TRBJ1-2	NA	TRBV4-1	few
TGTGCCAGCAGCTTAGGCCCCATAGCGGGAGGATCATACAATGAGCAGTTCTTC	CASSLGPIAGGSYNEQFF	TRBJ2-1	TRBD2	TRBV11-2	NA
TGTGCCAGCAGCCAAGTAATCCGAACCCGGGACAAGGTGGGCGAGCAGTACTTC	CASSQVIRTRDKVGEQYF	TRBJ2-7	NA	TRBV14	few
TGTGCCAGCAGCGTAGGGGGGATGAACACTGAAGCTTTCTTT	CASSVGGMNTEAFF	TRBJ1-1	NA	TRBV9	few
TGCGCCAGCAGCTCGCCGGGCAGTAGTACCTACAATGAGCAGTTCTTC	CASSSPGSSTYNEQFF	TRBJ2-1	NA	TRBV5-1	few
TGCGCCAGCAGCAGGGATGGGGTGAACCTCTATGGCTACACCTTC	CASSRDGVNLYGYTF	TRBJ1-2	NA	TRBV5-1	many
TGTGCCAGCAGCCCAAGCGTAGCGGGAGAGACCCAGTACTTC	CASSPSVAGETQYF	TRBJ2-5	TRBD2	TRBV3-1	many
TGTGCCACCAGCAGAATTGGAAACACCATATATTTT	CATSRIGNTIYF	TRBJ1-3	NA	TRBV15	few
TGTGCCAGCAGTTTACAGCCTAGCGGGGAGACCCAGTACTTC	CASSLQPSGETQYF	TRBJ2-5	TRBD2	TRBV12-3/TRBV12-4	NA
TGTGCCAGCAGCCACCCGCCGAGCGGACAGGTTGGCTCTGGGGCCAACGTCCTGACTTTC	CASSHPPSGQVGSGANVLTF	TRBJ2-6	TRBD1	TRBV7-8	many
TGTGCCAGCAGCCTTGTCCCGGGACAGGGACCGGGCGGCTACACCTTC	CASSLVPGQGPGGYTF	TRBJ1-2	TRBD1	TRBV14	few
TGTGCCAGTAGTATGAAGGAGACCCAAGAGACCCAGTACTTC	CASSMKETQETQYF	TRBJ2-5	NA	TRBV19	few
TGCAGCGTTGCAGCCGAGTGGGACACTGAAGCTTTCTTT	CSVAAEWDTEAFF	TRBJ1-1	NA	TRBV29-1	many
TGTGCCAGCAGCCCGAGGACTAGCGGGAGAAGAAGCATTCAGTACTTC	CASSPRTSGRRSIQYF	TRBJ2-4	TRBD2	TRBV3-1	few
TGCGCCAGCAGCTTGGAGGGGACTAGCGGGAGGCAACCGATTTACAATGAGCAGTTCTTC	CASSLEGTSGRQPIYNEQFF	TRBJ2-1	TRBD2	TRBV5-1	few
TGTGCCAGCAGCGAACAAGTTCTGAACACTGAAGCTTTCTTT	CASSEQVLNTEAFF	TRBJ1-1	NA	TRBV7-2	NA
TGTGCCAGCAGTTTGGGGGACAGGGACCACGAGCAGTACTTC	CASSLGDRDHEQYF	TRBJ2-7	TRBD1	TRBV12-3/TRBV12-4	NA
TGTGCCAGCAGTTTATGGGACAGGGGAAATTCACCCCTCCACTTT	CASSLWDRGNSPLHF	TRBJ1-6	TRBD1	TRBV12-3/TRBV12-4	few
TGCAGCGTTGAAGATCATCGGACAGGGCAGACCCAGTACTTC	CSVEDHRTGQTQYF	TRBJ2-5	TRBD1	TRBV29-1	many
TGTGCCAGCAGCCAAGATACTACAGGGGGAGAGACCCAGTACTTC	CASSQDTTGGETQYF	TRBJ2-5	TRBD1	TRBV14	NA
TGCAGCGCCACCCCGGGACTAGTGGTCGATGAGCAGTTCTTC	CSATPGLVVDEQFF	TRBJ2-1	TRBD2	TRBV29-1	few
TGTGCCAGCAGCTCACTCGAGGGCCACTCAGCAGCCTACGAGCAGTACTTC	CASSSLEGHSAAYEQYF	TRBJ2-7	NA	TRBV11-2	NA
TGCAGTGCTAGAGATCCGGGAGGGGCTTCCTACAATGAGCAGTTCTTC	CSARDPGGASYNEQFF	TRBJ2-1	TRBD2	TRBV20-1	few
TGTGCCAGCAGTGGAAGAGCGGGAGTCATGGCCGGGGAGCTGTTTTTT	CASSGRAGVMAGELFF	TRBJ2-2	TRBD2	TRBV2	NA
TGTGCCAGCAGCTTCGCAGGGGGCTCCGGGGAGCTGTTTTTT	CASSFAGGSGELFF	TRBJ2-2	TRBD1	TRBV7-9	few
TGCAGTGCTAGTGTGCGTGGAGAGGGACCTCCTTCATTC	CSASVRGEGPPSF	TRBJ2-1	NA	TRBV20-1	NA
TGTGCCAGCAGCTTGTTTCTAGCGGGGAACAATGAGCAGTTCTTC	CASSLFLAGNNEQFF	TRBJ2-1	TRBD2	TRBV5-6	NA
TGCAGTGCCCCGATGGATCCCAGAGGCTACACCTTC	CSAPMDPRGYTF	TRBJ1-2	NA	TRBV20-1	NA
TGTGCCAGCAGCCCAATTGTTGTGGGGAAAAACATTCAGTACTTC	CASSPIVVGKNIQYF	TRBJ2-4	NA	TRBV28	NA
TGTGCCAGCAGTTTAAATGGGGGGGCCTACGAGCAGTACTTC	CASSLNGGAYEQYF	TRBJ2-7	TRBD2	TRBV12-3/TRBV12-4	NA
TGCAGTGCTAGGCCGGGACAGCTCTCCTACGAGCAGTACTTC	CSARPGQLSYEQYF	TRBJ2-7	TRBD1	TRBV20-1	NA
TGCAGTGCTAGAGATTTGACACCTCCTAACTATGGCTACACCTTC	CSARDLTPPNYGYTF	TRBJ1-2	NA	TRBV20-1	NA
TGTGCCAGCAGCCAAGACGCTACCATGAACACTGAAGCTTTCTTT	CASSQDATMNTEAFF	TRBJ1-1	NA	TRBV12-3/TRBV12-4	NA
TGTGCCACTCTAGCGGGAGGGGATTTTCATGAGCAGTTCTTC	CATLAGGDFHEQFF	TRBJ2-1	TRBD2	TRBV6-2/TRBV6-3	many
TGTGCCGGGGGACAGGAGTCCTACGAGCAGTACTTC	CAGGQESYEQYF	TRBJ2-7	TRBD1	TRBV2	NA